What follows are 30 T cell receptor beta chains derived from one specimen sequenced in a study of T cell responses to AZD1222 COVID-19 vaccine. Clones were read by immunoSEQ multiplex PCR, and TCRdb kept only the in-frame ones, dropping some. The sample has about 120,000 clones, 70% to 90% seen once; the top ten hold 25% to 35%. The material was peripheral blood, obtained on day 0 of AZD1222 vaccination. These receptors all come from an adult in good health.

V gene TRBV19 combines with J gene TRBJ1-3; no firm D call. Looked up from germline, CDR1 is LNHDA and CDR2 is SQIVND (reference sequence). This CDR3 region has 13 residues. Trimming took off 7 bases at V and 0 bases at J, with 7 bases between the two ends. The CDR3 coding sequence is TGTGCCAGTAACGTCTACTCTGGAAACACCATATATTTT. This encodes CASNVYSGNTIYF.

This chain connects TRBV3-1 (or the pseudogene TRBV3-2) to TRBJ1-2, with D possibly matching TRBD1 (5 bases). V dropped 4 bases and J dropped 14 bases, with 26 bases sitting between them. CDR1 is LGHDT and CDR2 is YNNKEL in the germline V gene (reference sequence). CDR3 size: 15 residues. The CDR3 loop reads CASSRGEDQTLGNTF. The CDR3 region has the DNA TGTGCCAGCAGCCGGGGCGAGGACCAGACTTTGGGGAATACCTTC.

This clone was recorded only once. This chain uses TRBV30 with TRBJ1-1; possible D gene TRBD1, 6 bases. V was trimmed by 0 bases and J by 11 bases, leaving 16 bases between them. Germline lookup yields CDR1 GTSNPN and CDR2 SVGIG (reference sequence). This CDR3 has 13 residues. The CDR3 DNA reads TGTGCCTGGAGTGTACCACACAGGGAGGGTGCTTTCTTT. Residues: CAWSVPHREGAFF.

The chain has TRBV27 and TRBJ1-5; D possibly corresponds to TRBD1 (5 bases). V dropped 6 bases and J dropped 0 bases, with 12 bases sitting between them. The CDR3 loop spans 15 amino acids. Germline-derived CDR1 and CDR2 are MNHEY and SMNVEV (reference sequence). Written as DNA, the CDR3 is TGTGCCAGCAGGGGGCTGGGGAATAGCAATCAGCCCCAGCATTTT. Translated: CASRGLGNSNQPQHF.

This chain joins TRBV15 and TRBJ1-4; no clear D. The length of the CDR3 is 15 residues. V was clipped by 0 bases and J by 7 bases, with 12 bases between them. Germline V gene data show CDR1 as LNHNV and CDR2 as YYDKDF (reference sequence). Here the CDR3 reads CATSRDNRRGEKLFF. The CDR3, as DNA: TGTGCCACCAGCAGAGATAATAGACGGGGTGAAAAACTGTTTTTT.

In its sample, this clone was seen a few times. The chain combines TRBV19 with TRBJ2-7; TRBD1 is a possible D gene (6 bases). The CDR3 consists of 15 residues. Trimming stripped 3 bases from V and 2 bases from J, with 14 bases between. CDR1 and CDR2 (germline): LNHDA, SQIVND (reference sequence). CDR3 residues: CASSIQQGKTYEQYF. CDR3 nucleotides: TGTGCCAGTAGTATTCAGCAGGGGAAAACCTACGAGCAGTACTTC.

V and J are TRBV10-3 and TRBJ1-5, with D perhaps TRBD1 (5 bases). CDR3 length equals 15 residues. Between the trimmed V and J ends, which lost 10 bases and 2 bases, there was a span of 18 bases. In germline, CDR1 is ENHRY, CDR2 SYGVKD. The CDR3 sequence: CATRGRGEGNQPQHF. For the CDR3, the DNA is TGTGCCACCCGGGGCCGGGGCGAGGGCAATCAGCCCCAGCATTTT.

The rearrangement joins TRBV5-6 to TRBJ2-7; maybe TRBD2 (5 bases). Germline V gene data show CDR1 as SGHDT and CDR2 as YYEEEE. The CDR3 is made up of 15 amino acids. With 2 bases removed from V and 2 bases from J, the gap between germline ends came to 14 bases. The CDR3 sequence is CASSFYRGRTYEQYF. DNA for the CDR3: TGTGCCAGCAGCTTTTATCGCGGGCGTACCTACGAGCAGTACTTC.

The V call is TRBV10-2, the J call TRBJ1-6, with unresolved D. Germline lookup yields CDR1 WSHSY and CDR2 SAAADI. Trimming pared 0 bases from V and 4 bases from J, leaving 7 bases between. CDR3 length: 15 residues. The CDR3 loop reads CASSESNGYNSPLHF. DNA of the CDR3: TGCGCCAGCAGTGAGTCGAATGGATATAATTCACCCCTCCACTTT.

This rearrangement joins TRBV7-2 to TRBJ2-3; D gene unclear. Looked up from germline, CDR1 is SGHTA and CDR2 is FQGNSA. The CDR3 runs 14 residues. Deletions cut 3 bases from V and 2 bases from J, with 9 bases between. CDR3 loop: CASSFLGYTDTQYF. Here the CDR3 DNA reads TGTGCCAGCAGCTTTCTGGGGTACACAGATACGCAGTATTTT.

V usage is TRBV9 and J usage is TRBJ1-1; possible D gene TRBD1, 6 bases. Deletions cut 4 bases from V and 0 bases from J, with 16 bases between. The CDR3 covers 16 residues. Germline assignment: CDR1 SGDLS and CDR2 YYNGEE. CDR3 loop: CASSPGQFYMNTEAFF. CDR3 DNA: TGTGCCAGCAGCCCAGGACAGTTCTACATGAACACTGAAGCTTTCTTT. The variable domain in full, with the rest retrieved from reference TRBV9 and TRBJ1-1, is DSGVTQTPKHLITATGQRVTLRCSPRSGDLSVYWYQQSLDQGLQFLIQYYNGEERAKGNILERFSAQQFPDLHSELNLSSLELGDSALYFCASSPGQFYMNTEAFFGQGTRLTVV.

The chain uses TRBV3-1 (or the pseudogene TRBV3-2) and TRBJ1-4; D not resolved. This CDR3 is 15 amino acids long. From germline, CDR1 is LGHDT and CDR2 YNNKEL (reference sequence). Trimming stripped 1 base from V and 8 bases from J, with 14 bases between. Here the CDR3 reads CASSQGVGPGEKLFF. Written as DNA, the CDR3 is TGTGCCAGCAGCCAAGGTGTAGGGCCGGGCGAAAAACTGTTTTTT.

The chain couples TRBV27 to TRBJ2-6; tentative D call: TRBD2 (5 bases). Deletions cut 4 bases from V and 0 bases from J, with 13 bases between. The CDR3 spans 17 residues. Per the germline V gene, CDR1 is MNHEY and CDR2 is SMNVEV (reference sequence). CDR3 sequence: CASSYEGPFSGANVLTF. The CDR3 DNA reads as TGTGCCAGCAGTTATGAGGGCCCATTCTCTGGGGCCAACGTCCTGACTTTC.

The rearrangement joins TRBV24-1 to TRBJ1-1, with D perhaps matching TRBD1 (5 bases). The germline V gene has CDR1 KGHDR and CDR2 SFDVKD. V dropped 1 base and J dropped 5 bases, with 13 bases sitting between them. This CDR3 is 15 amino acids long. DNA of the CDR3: TGTGCCACCAGTGATTTTGCAGGGAGGAGTACTGAAGCTTTCTTT. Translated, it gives CATSDFAGRSTEAFF.

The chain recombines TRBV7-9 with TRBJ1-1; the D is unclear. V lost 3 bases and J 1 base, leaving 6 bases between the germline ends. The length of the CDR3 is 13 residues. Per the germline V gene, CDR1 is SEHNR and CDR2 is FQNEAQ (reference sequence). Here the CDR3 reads CASSLQWNTEAFF. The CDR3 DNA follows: TGTGCCAGCAGCTTGCAATGGAACACTGAAGCTTTCTTT.

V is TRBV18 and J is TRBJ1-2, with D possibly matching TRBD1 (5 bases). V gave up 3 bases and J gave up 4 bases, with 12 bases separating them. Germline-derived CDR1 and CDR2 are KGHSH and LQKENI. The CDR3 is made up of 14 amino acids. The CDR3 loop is CASSPGSGTYGYTF. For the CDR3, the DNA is TGTGCCAGCTCACCCGGGTCGGGGACCTATGGCTACACCTTC. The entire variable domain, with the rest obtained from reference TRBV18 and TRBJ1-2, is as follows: NAGVMQNPRHLVRRRGQEARLRCSPMKGHSHVYWYRQLPEEGLKFMVYLQKENIIDESGMPKERFSAEFPKEGPSILRIQQVVRGDSAAYFCASSPGSGTYGYTFGSGTRLTVV.

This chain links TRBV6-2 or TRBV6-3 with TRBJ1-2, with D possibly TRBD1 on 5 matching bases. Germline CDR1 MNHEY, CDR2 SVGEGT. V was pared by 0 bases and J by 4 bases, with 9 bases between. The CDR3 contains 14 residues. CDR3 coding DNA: TGTGCCAGCAGTTACTCAGCAGGGACCTATGGCTACACCTTC. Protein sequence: CASSYSAGTYGYTF.

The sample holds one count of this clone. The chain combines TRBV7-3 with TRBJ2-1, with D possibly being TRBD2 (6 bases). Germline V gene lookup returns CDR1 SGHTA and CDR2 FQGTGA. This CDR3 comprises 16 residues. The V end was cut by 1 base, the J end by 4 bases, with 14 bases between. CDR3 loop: CASSLNGAGPYNEQFF. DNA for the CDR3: TGTGCCAGCAGCTTAAATGGCGCGGGGCCTTACAATGAGCAGTTCTTC.

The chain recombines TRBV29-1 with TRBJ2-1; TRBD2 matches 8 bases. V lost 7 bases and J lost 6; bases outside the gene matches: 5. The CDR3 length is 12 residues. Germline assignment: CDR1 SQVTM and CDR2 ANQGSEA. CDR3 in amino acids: CSAGGPLNEQFF. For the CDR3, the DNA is TGCAGCGCGGGAGGGCCACTCAATGAGCAGTTCTTC.

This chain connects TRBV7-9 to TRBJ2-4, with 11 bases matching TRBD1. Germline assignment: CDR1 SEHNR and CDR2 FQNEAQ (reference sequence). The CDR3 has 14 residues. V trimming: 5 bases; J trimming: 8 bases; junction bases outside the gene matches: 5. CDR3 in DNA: TGTGCCAGCAGCCGGGACAGGGGGACGGACATTCAGTACTTC. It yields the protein CASSRDRGTDIQYF.

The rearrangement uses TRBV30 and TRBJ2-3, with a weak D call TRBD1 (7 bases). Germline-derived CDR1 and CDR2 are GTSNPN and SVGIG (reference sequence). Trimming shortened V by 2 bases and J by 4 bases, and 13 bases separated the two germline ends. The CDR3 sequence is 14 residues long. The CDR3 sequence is CAWSLQGEADTQYF. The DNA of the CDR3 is TGTGCCTGGAGTCTTCAGGGGGAGGCAGATACGCAGTATTTT.

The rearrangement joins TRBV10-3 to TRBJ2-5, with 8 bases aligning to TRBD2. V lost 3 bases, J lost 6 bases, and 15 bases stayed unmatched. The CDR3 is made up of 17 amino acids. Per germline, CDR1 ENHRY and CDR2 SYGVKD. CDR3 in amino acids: CAISEVSGGGLRQTQYF. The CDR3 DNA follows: TGTGCCATCAGTGAAGTCAGCGGGGGAGGCTTACGGCAGACCCAGTACTTC.

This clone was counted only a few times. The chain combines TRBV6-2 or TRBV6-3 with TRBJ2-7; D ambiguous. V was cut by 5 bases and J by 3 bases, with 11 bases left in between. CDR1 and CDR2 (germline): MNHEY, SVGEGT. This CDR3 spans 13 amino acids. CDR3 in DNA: TGTGCCAGCAGTCCCGGGTCGGGCTACGAGCAGTACTTC. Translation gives CASSPGSGYEQYF.

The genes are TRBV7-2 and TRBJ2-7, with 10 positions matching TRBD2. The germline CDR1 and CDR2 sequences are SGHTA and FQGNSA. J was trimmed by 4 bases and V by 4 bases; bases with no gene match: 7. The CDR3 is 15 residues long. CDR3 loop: CASSSPGLAKYEQYF. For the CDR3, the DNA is TGTGCCAGCAGCTCACCGGGACTAGCGAAGTACGAGCAGTACTTC.

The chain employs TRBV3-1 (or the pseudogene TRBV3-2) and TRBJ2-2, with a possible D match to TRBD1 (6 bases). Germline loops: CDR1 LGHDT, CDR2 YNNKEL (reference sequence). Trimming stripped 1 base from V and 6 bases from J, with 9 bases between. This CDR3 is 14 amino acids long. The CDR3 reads CASSQGTGSGELFF. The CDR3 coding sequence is TGTGCCAGCAGCCAAGGCACAGGGTCCGGGGAGCTGTTTTTT.

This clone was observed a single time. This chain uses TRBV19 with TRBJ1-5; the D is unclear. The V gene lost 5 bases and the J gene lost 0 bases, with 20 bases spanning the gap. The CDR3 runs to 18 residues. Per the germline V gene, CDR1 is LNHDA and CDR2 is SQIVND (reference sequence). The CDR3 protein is CASSSGDGQTYSNQPQHF. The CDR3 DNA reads TGTGCCAGTAGTTCAGGAGACGGCCAAACTTATAGCAATCAGCCCCAGCATTTT.

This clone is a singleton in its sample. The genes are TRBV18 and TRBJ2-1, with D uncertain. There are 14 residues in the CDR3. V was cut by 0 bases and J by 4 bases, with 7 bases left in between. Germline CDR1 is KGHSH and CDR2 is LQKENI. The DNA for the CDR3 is TGTGCCAGCTCACCACCTTCGGTGTACAATGAGCAGTTCTTC. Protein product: CASSPPSVYNEQFF. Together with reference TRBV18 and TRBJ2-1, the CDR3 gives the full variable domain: NAGVMQNPRHLVRRRGQEARLRCSPMKGHSHVYWYRQLPEEGLKFMVYLQKENIIDESGMPKERFSAEFPKEGPSILRIQQVVRGDSAAYFCASSPPSVYNEQFFGPGTRLTVL.

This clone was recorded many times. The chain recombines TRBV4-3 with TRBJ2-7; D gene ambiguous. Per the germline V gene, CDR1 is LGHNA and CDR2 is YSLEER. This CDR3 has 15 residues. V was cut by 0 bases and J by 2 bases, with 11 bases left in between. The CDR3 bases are TGCGCCAGCAGCCAAGATTGGGCCGGAACCTACGAGCAGTACTTC. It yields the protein CASSQDWAGTYEQYF.

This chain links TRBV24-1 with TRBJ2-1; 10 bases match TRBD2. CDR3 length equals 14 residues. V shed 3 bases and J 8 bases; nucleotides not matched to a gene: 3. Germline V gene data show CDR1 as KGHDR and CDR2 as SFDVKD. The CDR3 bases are TGTGCCACCAGTGATCCTAGCGGGAGCCATGAGCAGTTCTTC. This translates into CATSDPSGSHEQFF.

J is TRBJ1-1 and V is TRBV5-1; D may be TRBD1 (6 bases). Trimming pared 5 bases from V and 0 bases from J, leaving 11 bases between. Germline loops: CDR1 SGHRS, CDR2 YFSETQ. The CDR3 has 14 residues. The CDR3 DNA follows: TGCGCCAGCAGTATTGGGACACTGAACACTGAAGCTTTCTTT. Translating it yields CASSIGTLNTEAFF. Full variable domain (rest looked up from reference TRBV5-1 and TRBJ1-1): KAGVTQTPRYLIKTRGQQVTLSCSPISGHRSVSWYQQTPGQGLQFLFEYFSETQRNKGNFPGRFSGRQFSNSRSEMNVSTLELGDSALYLCASSIGTLNTEAFFGQGTRLTVV.